The sequence of this TCR beta chain was determined in a study of kidney transplant recipient with SARS-CoV-2 infection. TCRdb processed the reads anew with MiXCR; each CDR3 protein has one entry. This table holds roughly 250,000 distinct CDR3 sequences, around 26% found once. CDR1 is DFQATT and CDR2 is SNEGSKA in the germline V gene (reference sequence). The CDR3 extends over 17 amino acids. After removal of 3 bases from V and 7 bases from J, the junction contained 13 bases not matched to a gene. This sequence joins TRBV20-1 and TRBJ2-1; TRBD1 aligns across 12 bases. The TCR comes from a male patient between 25 and 39 years old who had COVID-19 and was a kidney transplant recipient. Some of these T cells may belong to the graft donor. Sequenced material: a blood sample, taken at baseline and between days 110 and 120 from a kidney transplant recipient. CDR3 loop: CSASLIPGQGAGNEQFF. The CDR3 coding sequence is TGCAGTGCTAGCCTGATCCCGGGACAGGGGGCGGGAAATGAGCAGTTCTTC.